This TCR beta chain was captured in a study of CD8 T cells in Susac syndrome. Looked up from germline, CDR1 is SGHTA and CDR2 is FQGNSA. This CDR3 has 15 residues. The V and J ends lost 5 bases and 3 bases respectively, with 13 bases between them. Comments on this clonotype: Its antigen is still unknown.

Findings of the study overall: The CD4+ T cell repertoire of patients with Susac syndrome showed no detectable clonal expansion.

TCR beta was sequenced from blood CD8+ and CD4+ T cells. Bulk CD8+ and CD4+ cells came from magnetic negative isolation; CD8+ TEMRA by FACS. An amount of RNA that ranged from roughly 0.5 to 1 ug was reverse transcribed with random hexamers. Multiplex PCR with immunoSEQ amplified the TCR beta CDR3 across 54 Vbeta and 13 Jbeta. TCRdb fed the immunoSEQ multiplex PCR reads into MiXCR, producing one record per CDR3 protein. The repertoire includes roughly 250,000 distinct CDR3 sequences, around 96% of them detected once, and approximately 0.1% sits in the top ten. The sequenced material came from CD4+ T cells from PBMCs. The source is a human donor with Susac syndrome. The gene calls are TRBV7-2 and TRBJ2-2; unclear D gene. The CDR3 protein is CASSPSPDHTGELFF. The DNA for the CDR3 is TGTGCCAGCAGCCCCTCACCGGACCACACCGGGGAGCTGTTTTTT.